This T cell receptor beta chain was captured in a study of blood T cell repertoires in COVID-19. Whole-study context: Some COVID-19 samples were acute and others convalescent; all came from the United States, Italy and Spain. T cells, B-cell-depleted T cells, or PBMCs supplied cDNA or gDNA.

Recruited during active infection, patients (from Seattle) were subsequently followed longitudinally. Trimming at V came to 0 bases and at J to 3 bases, leaving 3 bases not matched to a gene. The CDR3 is 15 amino acids. Germline loops: CDR1 SGHNT, CDR2 YYREEE (reference sequence). Authors' analysis steps: Reference gene primer amplification in the assay estimated nucleated cell counts. TCRdb keeps only in-frame clones here, not all; method: immunoSEQ multiplex PCR. V and J calls and clone size come straight from that table; D and trimming were deduced from the DNA. Here the sample spans about 38,000 clones, around 84% being singletons.

The sequence derives from a man in his 60s with COVID-19, enrolled during active disease. This rearrangement joins TRBV5-4 to TRBJ2-3; 8 nucleotides agree with TRBD2. The sample comprised peripheral blood. The CDR3 bases are TGTGCCAGCAGCTTGGGAGCGGGAGTAACAGATACGCAGTATTTT. Its protein is CASSLGAGVTDTQYF.